The clone carrying this T cell receptor beta chain showed up just once. These data come from a study of PD-1 blockade in classical Hodgkin lymphoma. Only in-frame clones appear in the TCRdb table, and some are missing; sequencing was by immunoSEQ multiplex PCR. The data show about 30,000 clones, about 89% seen once. CDR1 is KGHSH, CDR2 LQKENI, per germline. V was shortened by 0 bases and J by 1 base, with 1 base between the two germline ends. This CDR3 comprises 13 residues. Indicated time point: newly diagnosed, previously untreated cHL patient sample. This TCR was sampled from a human donor with classical Hodgkin lymphoma. Sequenced sample: peripheral blood mononuclear cells (PBMCs). This sequence joins TRBV18 and TRBJ2-1, with D unresolved. DNA of the CDR3: TGTGCCAGCTCACCACCGTCCTACAATGAGCAGTTCTTC. Translated: CASSPPSYNEQFF.